These 6 T cell receptor beta chains were sequenced from one sample in a study of blood T cell repertoires in COVID-19. Clones were read by immunoSEQ multiplex PCR, and TCRdb kept only the in-frame ones, dropping some. The sample has 85,000 to 100,000 clones; roughly 84% are singletons. Sequencing input: peripheral blood. Every receptor here comes from a woman aged 55 to 70 in a cohort sampled during active or convalescent COVID-19.

The rearrangement uses TRBV4-1 and TRBJ1-5; unclear D gene. CDR3 length equals 13 residues. Germline CDR1 reads MGHRA; CDR2 reads YSYEKL. V lost 0 bases and J 3 bases, leaving 3 bases between the germline ends. CDR3 coding DNA: TGCGCCAGCAGCCAAGATATCAATCAGCCCCAGCATTTT. Translation gives CASSQDINQPQHF.

This sequence joins TRBV7-2 and TRBJ2-7, with 12 bases matching TRBD1. This CDR3 has 15 amino acids. With V trimmed by 4 bases and J by 5 bases, 6 bases remained unmatched. Germline V gene sequence: CDR1 SGHTA, CDR2 FQGNSA. CDR3: CASSSPGQGAHEQYF. CDR3 DNA: TGTGCCAGCAGCTCTCCGGGACAGGGGGCCCACGAGCAGTACTTC.

This chain joins TRBV27 and TRBJ1-5, with D uncertain. Trimming took off 3 bases at V and 0 bases at J, with 18 bases between the two ends. The CDR3 extends over 18 amino acids. The germline gives CDR1 MNHEY, CDR2 SMNVEV (reference sequence). In DNA, the CDR3 is TGTGCCAGCAGTTTTTTATCCCCTCGCGAATATAGCAATCAGCCCCAGCATTTT. Its protein product is CASSFLSPREYSNQPQHF.

The chain is built from TRBV7-9 and TRBJ1-3, with unresolved D. The germline V and J ends were trimmed by 5 bases and 5 bases, with 22 bases remaining between them. Germline V gene data show CDR1 as SEHNR and CDR2 as FQNEAQ (reference sequence). This CDR3 contains 17 residues. The CDR3 spells CASSTRDRLPWRNTIYF. The CDR3 region has the DNA TGTGCCAGCAGCACCCGAGACCGACTGCCGTGGAGAAACACCATATATTTT.

The genes are TRBV30 and TRBJ2-7; D perhaps matches TRBD2 (7 bases). Germline CDR1 is GTSNPN and CDR2 is SVGIG (reference sequence). With 1 base removed from V and 7 bases from J, the gap between germline ends came to 23 bases. The CDR3 length is 16 residues. The CDR3 protein is CAWSGGRGAQMWEQYF. Written as DNA, the CDR3 is TGTGCCTGGAGTGGGGGGAGGGGGGCCCAAATGTGGGAGCAGTACTTC. Full variable domain (missing parts from reference TRBV30 and TRBJ2-7): SQTIHQWPATLVQPVGSPLSLECTVEGTSNPNLYWYRQAAGRGLQLLFYSVGIGQISSEVPQNLSASRPQDRQFILSSKKLLLSDSGFYLCAWSGGRGAQMWEQYFGPGTRLTVT.

The chain combines TRBV6-5 with TRBJ2-7, with D maybe TRBD2 (5 bases). Trimming removed 5 bases from V and 4 bases from J, with 15 bases in between. The length of the CDR3 is 14 residues. Germline V gives CDR1 MNHEY, CDR2 SVGAGI. The CDR3 DNA follows: TGTGCCAGCAGTCGGGAAGGTAGCTCATACGAGCAGTACTTC. Its protein product is CASSREGSSYEQYF.